Below are 6 T cell receptor beta chains sequenced from a single sample in a study of blood T cell repertoires in COVID-19. Libraries were prepared by immunoSEQ multiplex PCR; TCRdb keeps only in-frame clonotypes and omits some of them. The repertoire holds a few hundred thousand clones, with around 92% as singletons. Material: peripheral blood. The receptors here all came from a young woman with COVID-19, enrolled during active disease.

The J gene is TRBJ2-5, the V gene TRBV10-3; D is ambiguous. V was pared by 2 bases and J by 5 bases, with 15 bases between. Germline values: CDR1 ENHRY, CDR2 SYGVKD. This CDR3 is built from 15 residues. The CDR3 reads CAISERSGPGETQYF. CDR3 DNA: TGTGCCATCAGTGAGAGGTCTGGCCCCGGGGAGACCCAGTACTTC.

This rearrangement joins TRBV6-1 to TRBJ1-4; 7 positions agree with TRBD1. This CDR3 has 15 residues. Looked up from germline, CDR1 is MNHNS and CDR2 is SASEGT. The ends lost 2 bases at V and 8 bases at J; junction bases unmatched: 8. The CDR3 here is CASSETPRGNEKLFF. The CDR3 DNA reads TGTGCCAGCAGTGAAACTCCCAGGGGGAACGAAAAACTGTTTTTT.

This chain joins TRBV4-1 and TRBJ1-5, with 8 bases lining up with TRBD1. J lost 3 bases, V lost 4 bases, and 5 bases had no gene match. The CDR3 covers 15 residues. CDR1 is MGHRA and CDR2 is YSYEKL in the germline V gene. The CDR3 DNA reads as TGCGCCAGCAGCCGTGGGACAGGCGACAATCAGCCCCAGCATTTT. This encodes CASSRGTGDNQPQHF.

This clone was detected once. The chain recombines TRBV27 with TRBJ2-7; tentative D call: TRBD2 (5 bases). The CDR3 runs 14 residues. CDR1 is MNHEY and CDR2 is SMNVEV in the germline V gene (reference sequence). V dropped 4 bases and J dropped 3 bases, with 13 bases sitting between them. CDR3 nucleotide sequence: TGTGCCAGCAGTTCCCGGGATGGGAGCTACGAGCAGTACTTC. Translation: CASSSRDGSYEQYF.

This clone was seen only once. The CDR3 loop reads CASSVGLAGGNTGELFF. The CDR3 nucleotides read TGTGCCAGCAGCGTCGGACTAGCGGGTGGGAACACCGGGGAGCTGTTTTTT. The chain employs TRBV9 and TRBJ2-2; 11 bases line up with TRBD2. From germline, CDR1 is SGDLS and CDR2 YYNGEE. The length of the CDR3 is 17 residues. V shed 2 bases, J shed 1 base, and the junction held 4 bases outside the gene matches.

The V gene is TRBV5-1, the J gene TRBJ2-1; D is perhaps TRBD2 (6 bases). The V end lost 0 bases, the J end lost 11 bases, and 33 bases lay between the germline ends. This CDR3 region has 20 residues. Germline V gene sequence: CDR1 SGHRS, CDR2 YFSETQ. The CDR3 loop is CASSLEALAGGWDGGSQQFF. The CDR3 DNA reads TGCGCCAGCAGCTTGGAAGCCCTAGCCGGAGGTTGGGATGGGGGGTCTCAGCAGTTCTTC.